These 26 T cell receptor beta chains originate from one sample sequenced in a study of T-cell reconstitution after alpha-beta-depleted transplantation in children. Construction of the TCRbeta library involved unique molecular identifiers. Each CDR3 protein gets one entry after TCRdb re-called the PCR reads with MiXCR. This table holds hundreds of thousands of distinct CDR3 sequences, roughly a quarter found once. Source: PBMCs, mostly from graft donor cells, taken 360 days after TCRalphabeta/CD19-depleted stem cell transplant. The receptors derive from a female patient aged 2-9 years who had a stem cell transplant for congenital amegakaryocytic thrombocytopenia, so the T cells may come from the graft donor.

This clonotype was recorded at least ten times. This rearrangement joins TRBV29-1 to TRBJ1-2, with D perhaps matching TRBD1 (6 bases). The germline V gene encodes CDR1 SQVTM and CDR2 ANQGSEA. The CDR3 runs to 14 residues. V gave up 3 bases and J gave up 2 bases, with 13 bases separating them. The chain's CDR3 is CSVEQGPRNYGYTF. The CDR3 region has the DNA TGCAGCGTTGAGCAGGGGCCAAGAAACTATGGCTACACCTTC. The full variable domain, with the rest looked up from reference TRBV29-1 and TRBJ1-2, is SAVISQKPSRDICQRGTSLTIQCQVDSQVTMMFWYRQQPGQSLTLIATANQGSEATYESGFVIDKFPISRPNLTFSTLTVSNMSPEDSSIYLCSVEQGPRNYGYTFGSGTRLTVV.

A few counts support this clonotype. The V gene is TRBV6-1, the J gene TRBJ1-1, with D maybe TRBD1 (5 bases). CDR3 size: 15 residues. Germline CDR1 reads MNHNS; CDR2 reads SASEGT. V lost 4 bases to trimming and J lost 6 bases, with 18 bases between them. CDR3 nucleotides: TGTGCCAGCAGTGCCATCTTAGATGGGGCTGCTGAAGCTTTCTTT. It encodes CASSAILDGAAEAFF.

This clonotype was observed a few times. The CDR3 region has the DNA TGCGCCAGCAGCCAAGACGACAGGGGGCGCCGAGAGACCCAGTACTTC. It is translated as CASSQDDRGRRETQYF. The gene calls are TRBV4-1 and TRBJ2-5, with 10 bases aligning to TRBD1. In germline, CDR1 is MGHRA, CDR2 YSYEKL. V was clipped by 0 bases and J by 4 bases; unmatched bases: 5. This CDR3 has 16 residues.

This clonotype has just a few counts. The V and J genes are TRBV2 and TRBJ2-1; no firm D call. V gave up 11 bases and J gave up 5 bases, with 19 bases separating them. This CDR3 region has 14 residues. Germline assignment: CDR1 SNHLY and CDR2 FYNNEI. CDR3 sequence: CAGTNPTLNNEQFF. The DNA of the CDR3 is TGTGCCGGCACCAATCCGACTCTAAACAATGAGCAGTTCTTC.

This clonotype has just a few counts. The genes are TRBV5-6 and TRBJ1-5, with D perhaps TRBD1 (5 bases). The V gene lost 0 bases and the J gene lost 7 bases, with 14 bases spanning the gap. CDR1 is SGHDT and CDR2 is YYEEEE in the germline V gene. The CDR3 is 15 amino acids. In DNA form, the CDR3 reads TGTGCCAGCAGCTTGGCCGGGGGGTCAGGGCAGCCCCAGCATTTT. Translation: CASSLAGGSGQPQHF.

V usage is TRBV24-1 and J usage is TRBJ2-5; tentatively, D is TRBD2 (5 bases). Germline V gene sequence: CDR1 KGHDR, CDR2 SFDVKD. Trimming removed 4 bases from V and 5 bases from J, with 10 bases in between. CDR3 length: 13 residues. CDR3 sequence reads: CATSDPQRETQYF. The DNA for the CDR3 is TGTGCCACCAGTGACCCCCAGCGGGAGACCCAGTACTTC.

This clonotype was detected a few times. V usage is TRBV5-1 and J usage is TRBJ2-7, with 9 bases lining up with TRBD1. From germline, CDR1 is SGHRS and CDR2 YFSETQ. V shed 4 bases and J 0 bases; nucleotides not matched to a gene: 2. This CDR3 comprises 14 residues. The CDR3 spells CASSRDRDSYEQYF. CDR3 nucleotides: TGCGCCAGCAGCCGGGACAGGGACTCCTACGAGCAGTACTTC.

This sequence joins TRBV7-6 and TRBJ2-3, with D unresolved. The CDR3 consists of 17 residues. Between the trimmed V and J ends, which lost 5 bases and 0 bases, there was a span of 18 bases. Germline CDR1 is SGHVS and CDR2 is FNYEAQ. CDR3 sequence: CASSIETPLKSTDTQYF. CDR3 sequence (DNA): TGTGCCAGCAGCATCGAAACACCCCTAAAGAGCACAGATACGCAGTATTTT.

The gene calls are TRBV7-6 and TRBJ2-5, with unresolved D. Germline CDR1 and CDR2: SGHVS and FNYEAQ. The CDR3 is 15 amino acids. V was clipped by 5 bases and J by 0 bases, with 13 bases between them. CDR3 loop: CASSHAVRYQETQYF. The CDR3 region has the DNA TGTGCCAGCAGCCACGCGGTCAGATACCAAGAGACCCAGTACTTC.

This chain links TRBV6-1 with TRBJ1-6; D possibly corresponds to TRBD1 (6 bases). The CDR3 runs 14 residues. Looked up from germline, CDR1 is MNHNS and CDR2 is SASEGT. Deletions cut 3 bases from V and 7 bases from J, with 10 bases between. CDR3 region: CASSDRGWNSPLHF. Here the CDR3 DNA reads TGTGCCAGCAGTGACAGGGGATGGAATTCACCCCTCCACTTT.

The chain has TRBV15 and TRBJ1-3, with D possibly TRBD1 on 6 matching bases. Germline V CDR1 and CDR2: LNHNV, YYDKDF (reference sequence). V lost 1 base and J lost 0, with 16 bases in between. The CDR3 consists of 18 residues. CDR3 nucleotides: TGTGCCACCAGCAGAGTCGGGGGGCAATTCCTCTCTGGAAACACCATATATTTT. Protein product: CATSRVGGQFLSGNTIYF.

The chain is built from TRBV4-1 and TRBJ2-5; D uncertain. The germline V gene has CDR1 MGHRA and CDR2 YSYEKL. The CDR3 covers 15 residues. The germline V and J ends were trimmed by 0 bases and 2 bases, with 10 bases remaining between them. CDR3 region: CASSQDLGRQETQYF. CDR3 DNA sequence: TGCGCCAGCAGCCAAGATCTGGGTAGACAAGAGACCCAGTACTTC.

There are a few counts of this clonotype. The chain uses TRBV7-9 and TRBJ1-6, with D perhaps TRBD1 (5 bases). V lost 6 bases and J lost 7, with 13 bases in between. The CDR3 length is 14 residues. Germline V gives CDR1 SEHNR, CDR2 FQNEAQ (reference sequence). The DNA for the CDR3 is TGTGCCAGCAGGAGGGACGGGGTAAATTCACCCCTCCACTTT. Residues: CASRRDGVNSPLHF. The full variable domain, rest sourced from reference TRBV7-9 and TRBJ1-6, is DTGVSQNPRHKITKRGQNVTFRCDPISEHNRLYWYRQTLGQGPEFLTYFQNEAQLEKSRLLSDRFSAERPKGSFSTLEIQRTEQGDSAMYLCASRRDGVNSPLHFGNGTRLTVT.

The V and J genes are TRBV20-1 and TRBJ2-7; D call uncertain. The CDR3 extends over 13 amino acids. Per germline, CDR1 DFQATT and CDR2 SNEGSKA (reference sequence). V shed 2 bases and J shed 5 bases, with 13 bases lying between them. CDR3 residues: CSARSFFIDEQYF. CDR3 in DNA: TGCAGTGCTAGATCGTTTTTTATCGACGAGCAGTACTTC.

The chain couples TRBV7-8 to TRBJ2-1; TRBD2 agrees at 11 bases. The CDR3 sequence is 18 residues long. Germline CDR1 is SGHVS and CDR2 is FQNEAQ. The V gene end was trimmed by 4 bases and the J gene end by 5 bases; junction bases not matched to a gene: 13. The CDR3 region has the DNA TGTGCCAGCAGCTACATCCCTCCGGGACTAGCGGAACACAATGAGCAGTTCTTC. Amino acid sequence: CASSYIPPGLAEHNEQFF.

In this sample, this clonotype turned up a few times. The V call is TRBV11-2, the J call TRBJ2-1; the D gene is possibly TRBD1 (6 bases). The germline V gene has CDR1 SGHAT and CDR2 FQNNGV. The V end was cut by 0 bases, the J end by 16 bases, with 16 bases between. The CDR3 length is 13 residues. CDR3 amino acids: CASSLEVSGVQFF. CDR3 sequence (DNA): TGTGCCAGCAGCTTAGAGGTCTCAGGGGTTCAATTCTTC.

The chain employs TRBV12-3 or TRBV12-4 and TRBJ1-2; perhaps TRBD1 as D (6 bases). The CDR3 is 12 residues long. Trimming took off 5 bases at V and 4 bases at J, with 8 bases between the two ends. DNA of the CDR3: TGTGCCAGCAGTAGGACAGTCTATGGCTACACCTTC. Translation gives CASSRTVYGYTF.

This clonotype was detected many times. The chain carries TRBV12-3 or TRBV12-4 and TRBJ2-1; no definite D call. The V end lost 8 bases, the J end lost 0 bases, and 5 bases lay between the germline ends. This CDR3 region has 12 residues. The CDR3 here is CASSLSYNEQFF. CDR3 in DNA: TGTGCCAGCTCCCTCTCCTACAATGAGCAGTTCTTC.

This clonotype showed up many times. The chain carries TRBV3-1 and TRBJ2-7; 7 bases fit TRBD1. Germline CDR1 is LGHDT and CDR2 is YNNKEL (reference sequence). Unmatched junction bases numbered 6, after V lost 4 bases and J lost 0 bases. The CDR3 covers 15 residues. The chain's CDR3 is CASSPGTVISYEQYF. The CDR3 nucleotides read TGTGCCAGCAGCCCCGGGACAGTTATCTCCTACGAGCAGTACTTC.

In its sample, this clonotype was seen many times. The CDR3 coding sequence is TGCAGCGTTGATAACCCTGACAGTTGGCTCACTGAAGCTTTCTTT. Its translation: CSVDNPDSWLTEAFF. The V and J genes are TRBV29-1 and TRBJ1-1, with D perhaps matching TRBD1 (5 bases). The V end lost 3 bases, the J end lost 4 bases, and 18 bases lay between the germline ends. Germline V gene lookup returns CDR1 SQVTM and CDR2 ANQGSEA. The CDR3 has 15 residues.

This clonotype was observed a handful of times. In nucleotides, the CDR3 is TGTGCCAGCAGCTTACAGGGGGCCAAGGACGAGCAGTACTTC. Its protein is CASSLQGAKDEQYF. The V gene is TRBV7-9, the J gene TRBJ2-7; 8 bases are a match to TRBD1. The V segment lost 2 bases and the J segment 5 bases; nucleotides outside the gene matches: 5. This CDR3 comprises 14 residues. Germline CDR1 reads SEHNR; CDR2 reads FQNEAQ (reference sequence).

V and J are TRBV11-1 and TRBJ2-3; D call uncertain. The CDR3 sequence is 14 residues long. Germline V gives CDR1 SGHAT, CDR2 FQDESV (reference sequence). The V and J ends lost 8 bases and 5 bases respectively, with 17 bases between them. The CDR3 region is CASGPHSSEDTQYF. CDR3 DNA sequence: TGTGCCAGCGGCCCACATTCTAGTGAAGATACGCAGTATTTT.

The chain carries TRBV30 and TRBJ2-1; D unresolved. V was trimmed by 4 bases and J by 7 bases, leaving 14 bases between them. This CDR3 is 13 amino acids long. Per germline, CDR1 GTSNPN and CDR2 SVGIG (reference sequence). The CDR3, as DNA: TGTGCCTGGACCGACCACACTGGGAATGAGCAGTTCTTC. Its protein is CAWTDHTGNEQFF.

The chain links TRBV28 to TRBJ2-7, with TRBD2 matching 10 bases. In germline, CDR1 is MDHEN, CDR2 SYDVKM. This CDR3 is 15 amino acids long. After removal of 3 bases from V and 4 bases from J, the junction contained 6 bases not matched to a gene. The CDR3 here is CASSFSLAGSYEQYF. CDR3 nucleotide sequence: TGTGCCAGCAGTTTTTCACTAGCGGGATCATACGAGCAGTACTTC. Full variable domain (remainder filled in from reference TRBV28 and TRBJ2-7): DVKVTQSSRYLVKRTGEKVFLECVQDMDHENMFWYRQDPGLGLRLIYFSYDVKMKEKGDIPEGYSVSREKKERFSLILESASTNQTSMYLCASSFSLAGSYEQYFGPGTRLTVT.

This clonotype was detected ten times or more. The chain carries TRBV3-1 and TRBJ2-7, with D perhaps TRBD2 (7 bases). The V gene's germline CDR1 is LGHDT and CDR2 YNNKEL (reference sequence). The CDR3 consists of 18 residues. The ends were cut back, 4 bases at V and 3 bases at J, with 25 bases in the middle. The CDR3 region is CASSPRRRGDNKLYEQYF. The CDR3, as DNA: TGTGCCAGCAGCCCGAGACGCCGGGGGGACAATAAGCTCTACGAGCAGTACTTC.

This clonotype was recorded once. The V gene is TRBV2, the J gene TRBJ1-5; D possibly corresponds to TRBD1 (5 bases). CDR1 is SNHLY, CDR2 FYNNEI, per germline. This CDR3 contains 16 residues. Trimming cost V 2 bases and J 6 bases, with 17 bases left between them. The CDR3 DNA reads TGTGCCAGCAGTGAAACTGCAGGGACGGTGGGTCAGCCCCAGCATTTT. This translates into CASSETAGTVGQPQHF. Variable domain in full (rest from reference TRBV2 and TRBJ1-5): EPEVTQTPSHQVTQMGQEVILRCVPISNHLYFYWYRQILGQKVEFLVSFYNNEISEKSEIFDDQFSVERPDGSNFTLKIRSTKLEDSAMYFCASSETAGTVGQPQHFGDGTRLSIL.